These 19 T cell receptor beta chains originate from one sample sequenced in a study of T-cell memory formation after mild COVID-19. TCRdb re-called the 5' RACE reads with MiXCR, one entry per CDR3 protein. Of more than 100,000 distinct CDR3 sequences listed, over 15% were seen once; the top ten hold 5.2%. Sequencing input: PBMCs or a T cell subset sorted from them (not recorded which). The receptor source for this set is a man aged 18 to 29 who had mild COVID-19 (a few samples of this study predate the infection). Cell type and time point are not known.

This clonotype has just a few counts. Compared with germline, one end of the junction differs, possibly owing to a read error. CDR3 nucleotides: TGTGCCAGTAGTACCCTTGAGCGGGGGCATGGACATTTT. Translated, it gives CASSTLERGHGHF. The chain recombines TRBV19 with TRBJ2-3; the match to TRBD2 covers 8 bases. Germline V gives CDR1 LNHDA, CDR2 SQIVND (reference sequence). This CDR3 has 13 amino acids.

In this sample, this clonotype turned up a few times. The V call is TRBV5-1, the J call TRBJ2-3, with 14 bases that match TRBD2. V lost 3 bases and J lost 3; bases outside the gene matches: 6. Germline CDR1 is SGHRS and CDR2 is YFSETQ. The CDR3 loop spans 17 amino acids. CDR3 nucleotide sequence: TGCGCCAGCAGCTCGCTGACTAGCGGGGGGGTAACAGATACGCAGTATTTT. Residues: CASSSLTSGGVTDTQYF.

CDR3 coding DNA: TGCGCCAGCAGCTTCAGTCAGGGACATGGCTACACCTTC. Amino acids: CASSFSQGHGYTF. The V gene is TRBV5-1, the J gene TRBJ1-2, with a tentative D call TRBD1 (5 bases). The V end was cut by 2 bases, the J end by 6 bases, with 11 bases between. This CDR3 is 13 amino acids long. Germline V lookup: CDR1 SGHRS, CDR2 YFSETQ.

This clonotype was counted only a few times. The chain recombines TRBV6-5 with TRBJ1-4; the D is unclear. Per the germline V gene, CDR1 is MNHEY and CDR2 is SVGAGI. Trimming removed 3 bases at V and 8 bases at J, with 19 bases between. CDR3 size: 16 residues. In DNA, the CDR3 is TGTGCCAGCAGTTATTCCGCGACGAGCGGAAACGAAAAACTGTTTTTT. Protein product: CASSYSATSGNEKLFF.

The chain recombines TRBV7-3 with TRBJ2-1, with D perhaps matching TRBD1 (6 bases). The V end lost 2 bases, the J end lost 7 bases, and 12 bases lay between the germline ends. This CDR3 is 14 amino acids long. The germline V gene encodes CDR1 SGHTA and CDR2 FQGTGA. As DNA, the CDR3 is TGTGCCAGCAGCTTATATTCCAGGGGAAATGAGCAGTTCTTC. It specifies CASSLYSRGNEQFF.

The chain is built from TRBV10-3 and TRBJ2-7; either TRBD1 or TRBD2 may fit D (5 bases each). V shed 7 bases and J shed 0 bases, with 19 bases lying between them. Germline V gene data show CDR1 as ENHRY and CDR2 as SYGVKD. CDR3 length: 16 residues. CDR3 sequence reads: CAIKRSGASGSYEQYF. CDR3 coding DNA: TGTGCCATCAAGCGGAGTGGGGCGTCGGGCTCCTACGAGCAGTACTTC.

This sequence joins TRBV28 and TRBJ2-7, with D tentatively TRBD1 (6 bases). Germline assignment: CDR1 MDHEN and CDR2 SYDVKM. CDR3 length: 15 residues. The germline V and J ends were trimmed by 6 bases and 5 bases, with 20 bases remaining between them. CDR3 in amino acids: CASSQRQGPINEQYV. For the CDR3, the DNA is TGTGCCAGCAGCCAAAGGCAGGGGCCTATTAACGAGCAGTACGTC.

This clonotype was found a few times. V gene TRBV10-3 combines with J gene TRBJ2-3; 8 bases align to TRBD2. Looked up from germline, CDR1 is ENHRY and CDR2 is SYGVKD. V lost 7 bases, J lost 0 bases, and 15 bases stayed unmatched. The CDR3 is made up of 18 amino acids. The CDR3 coding sequence is TGTGCCATCATGGGTCCCGGTCGCGGGGGGAGGAGCACAGATACGCAGTATTTT. This sequence encodes CAIMGPGRGGRSTDTQYF.

The gene calls are TRBV23-1 and TRBJ1-5; D ambiguous. TRBV23-1 is marked as an open reading frame, function uncertain. The ends were cut back, 0 bases at V and 0 bases at J, with 15 bases in the middle. CDR3 length: 18 amino acids. The CDR3: CASSQSTDDRRSNQPQHF. The CDR3 nucleotides read TGCGCCAGCAGTCAATCCACGGATGATAGACGTAGCAATCAGCCCCAGCATTTT.

This clonotype has at least ten counts. The chain joins TRBV5-1 to TRBJ2-5, with 13 bases lining up with TRBD2. V was clipped by 4 bases and J by 4 bases; unmatched bases: 4. Germline V gene lookup returns CDR1 SGHRS and CDR2 YFSETQ. CDR3 size: 15 residues. The CDR3 protein is CASSIGLAGAETQYF. In DNA form, the CDR3 reads TGCGCCAGCAGCATTGGACTAGCGGGGGCAGAGACCCAGTACTTC.

The rearrangement links TRBV7-2 to TRBJ2-7; TRBD2 agrees at 7 bases. CDR3 length: 14 amino acids. Germline CDR1 and CDR2: SGHTA and FQGNSA. The V gene end was trimmed by 1 base and the J gene end by 2 bases; junction bases not matched to a gene: 2. The chain's CDR3 is CASSLGGRAYEQYF. CDR3 coding DNA: TGTGCCAGCAGCTTAGGAGGGAGGGCCTACGAGCAGTACTTC.

This clonotype came up a few times. The chain's CDR3 is CSVERVFELPTEAFF. The CDR3 region has the DNA TGCAGCGTTGAAAGGGTTTTTGAGCTCCCAACTGAAGCTTTCTTT. The chain is built from TRBV29-1 and TRBJ1-1; D not resolved. CDR1 SQVTM and CDR2 ANQGSEA come from the germline V gene. The V gene lost 2 bases and the J gene lost 5 bases, with 18 bases spanning the gap. This CDR3 comprises 15 residues.

This clonotype was detected many times. V usage is TRBV5-1 and J usage is TRBJ2-1; D is unclear. V gave up 0 bases and J gave up 6 bases, with 7 bases separating them. The CDR3 is 13 residues long. Germline V gene sequence: CDR1 SGHRS, CDR2 YFSETQ. The CDR3 DNA reads TGCGCCAGCAGCTTGGGCGTACCCAATGAGCAGTTCTTC. As protein: CASSLGVPNEQFF.

The chain employs TRBV18 and TRBJ2-1, with no clear D. Trimming took off 1 base at V and 0 bases at J, with 7 bases between the two ends. Germline V gene data show CDR1 as KGHSH and CDR2 as LQKENI. The CDR3 consists of 15 residues. The CDR3 is CASSPQTYSYNEQFF. CDR3 coding DNA: TGTGCCAGCTCACCACAGACCTACTCCTACAATGAGCAGTTCTTC. Combining the CDR3 with reference TRBV18 and TRBJ2-1 gives the whole variable domain NAGVMQNPRHLVRRRGQEARLRCSPMKGHSHVYWYRQLPEEGLKFMVYLQKENIIDESGMPKERFSAEFPKEGPSILRIQQVVRGDSAAYFCASSPQTYSYNEQFFGPGTRLTVL.

This clonotype occurred a few times. The chain employs TRBV5-1 and TRBJ2-2, with 9 bases aligning to TRBD1. CDR1 and CDR2 (germline): SGHRS, YFSETQ. The V segment lost 4 bases and the J segment 6 bases; nucleotides outside the gene matches: 4. This CDR3 contains 14 residues. This CDR3 reads CASSPRQGAGELFF. CDR3 DNA sequence: TGCGCCAGCAGCCCACGACAGGGGGCCGGGGAGCTGTTTTTT.

The gene calls are TRBV20-1 and TRBJ1-5; D uncertain. The germline V and J ends were trimmed by 7 bases and 0 bases, with 10 bases remaining between them. This CDR3 has 13 residues. Germline-derived CDR1 and CDR2 are DFQATT and SNEGSKA (reference sequence). In DNA form, the CDR3 reads TGCAGTGTATTACCCGATAGCAATCAGCCCCAGCATTTT. Amino acids: CSVLPDSNQPQHF.

V gene TRBV10-3 combines with J gene TRBJ2-5; D may match TRBD1 or TRBD2 (6 bases each). The CDR3 contains 14 residues. The V gene lost 4 bases and the J gene lost 4 bases, with 13 bases spanning the gap. Germline CDR1 reads ENHRY; CDR2 reads SYGVKD. CDR3 bases: TGTGCCATCAGTGTCGGGGGCTCCGTAGAGACCCAGTACTTC. Translation gives CAISVGGSVETQYF.

This clonotype was picked up a small number of times. The chain uses TRBV24-1 and TRBJ2-3; D is possibly TRBD2 (5 bases). Trimming took 10 bases from V and 4 from J, leaving 20 bases between them. The CDR3 sequence is 15 residues long. CDR1 and CDR2 (germline): KGHDR, SFDVKD. CDR3 in amino acids: CATLDPGEGSDTQYF. The CDR3 DNA reads as TGTGCCACGCTCGACCCCGGCGAGGGATCAGATACGCAGTATTTT.

Only a few counts were recorded for this clonotype. This CDR3 reads CAISWTGAEAFF. The CDR3 coding sequence is TGTGCCATCAGCTGGACAGGGGCCGAAGCTTTCTTT. The V call is TRBV10-3, the J call TRBJ1-1, with TRBD1 identical over 9 bases. J lost 8 bases, V lost 6 bases, and 4 bases had no gene match. The CDR3 contains 12 residues. Per the germline V gene, CDR1 is ENHRY and CDR2 is SYGVKD.